Reported below is one T cell receptor beta chain. Its antigen is still unknown. The data were obtained in a study of stem cell transplantation in POMP-related autoinflammatory disease. The overall study: The study hypothesized thymoproteasome defects skew the TRB repertoire via impaired CD8+ selection. Before transplant: CD4+ naive skewing, low CD8+ proportions, reduced cytokine secretion. Study results and caveats: Unique TRB V-J gene pairings were limited in number in patients with PRAID.

The germline V gene encodes CDR1 SGHRS and CDR2 YFSETQ. The CDR3 has 18 amino acids. Unmatched junction bases numbered 3, after V lost 4 bases and J lost 2 bases. Sequencing used immunoSEQ multiplex PCR; TCRdb keeps in-frame clones, though not all of them. The sample lists more than 2,500 clones; 91% were seen once. PRAID combined immunodeficiency and autoinflammation. The input for sequencing was CD4+ follicular helper T cells (Tfh) from PBMCs, taken after stem cell transplantation. V is TRBV5-1 and J is TRBJ2-6, with 16 bases fitting TRBD2. The receptor comes from a human patient with POMP-related autoinflammation and immune dysregulation (PRAID). Part of the T cell pool may stem from the graft donor. The CDR3 here is CASSRGLAGGAGANVLTF. The CDR3 bases are TGCGCCAGCAGCAGGGGACTAGCGGGAGGGGCTGGGGCCAACGTCCTGACTTTC.